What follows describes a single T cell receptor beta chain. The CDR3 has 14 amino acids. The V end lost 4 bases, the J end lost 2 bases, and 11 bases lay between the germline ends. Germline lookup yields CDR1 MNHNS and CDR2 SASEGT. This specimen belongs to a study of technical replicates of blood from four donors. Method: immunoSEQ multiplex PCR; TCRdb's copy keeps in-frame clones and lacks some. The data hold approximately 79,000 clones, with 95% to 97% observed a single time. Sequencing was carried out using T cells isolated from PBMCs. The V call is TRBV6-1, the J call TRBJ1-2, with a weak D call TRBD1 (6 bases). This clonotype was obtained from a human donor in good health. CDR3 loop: CASSVTDRNYGYTF. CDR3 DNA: TGTGCCAGCAGTGTCACAGACAGGAACTATGGCTACACCTTC.